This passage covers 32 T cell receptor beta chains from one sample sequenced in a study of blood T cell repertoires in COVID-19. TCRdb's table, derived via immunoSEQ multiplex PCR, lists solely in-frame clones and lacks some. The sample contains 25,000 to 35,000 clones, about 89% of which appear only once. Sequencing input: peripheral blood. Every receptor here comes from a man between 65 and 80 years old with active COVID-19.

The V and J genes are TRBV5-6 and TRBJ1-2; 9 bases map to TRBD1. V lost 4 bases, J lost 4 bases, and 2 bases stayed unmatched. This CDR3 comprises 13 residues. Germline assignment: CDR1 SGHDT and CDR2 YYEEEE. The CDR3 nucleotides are TGTGCCAGCAGCCTGGACAGGGGCTATGGCTACACCTTC. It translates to CASSLDRGYGYTF.

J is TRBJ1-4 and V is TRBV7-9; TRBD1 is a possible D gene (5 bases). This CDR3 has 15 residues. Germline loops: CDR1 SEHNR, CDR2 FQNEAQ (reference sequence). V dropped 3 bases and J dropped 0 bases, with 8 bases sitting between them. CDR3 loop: CASSFDSTTNEKLFF. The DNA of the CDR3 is TGTGCCAGCAGCTTCGACAGTACAACTAATGAAAAACTGTTTTTT.

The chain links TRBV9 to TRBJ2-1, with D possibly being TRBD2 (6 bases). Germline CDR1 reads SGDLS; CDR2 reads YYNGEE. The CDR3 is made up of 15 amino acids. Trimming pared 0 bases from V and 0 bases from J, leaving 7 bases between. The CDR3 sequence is CASSVGGGSYNEQFF. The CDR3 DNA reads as TGTGCCAGCAGCGTAGGGGGAGGCTCCTACAATGAGCAGTTCTTC.

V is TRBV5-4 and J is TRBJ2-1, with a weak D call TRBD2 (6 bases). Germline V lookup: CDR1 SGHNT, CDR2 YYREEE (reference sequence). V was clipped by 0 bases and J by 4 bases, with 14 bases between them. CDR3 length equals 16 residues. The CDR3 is CASSLEVAVGYNEQFF. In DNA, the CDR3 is TGTGCCAGCAGCTTGGAAGTAGCGGTCGGGTACAATGAGCAGTTCTTC.

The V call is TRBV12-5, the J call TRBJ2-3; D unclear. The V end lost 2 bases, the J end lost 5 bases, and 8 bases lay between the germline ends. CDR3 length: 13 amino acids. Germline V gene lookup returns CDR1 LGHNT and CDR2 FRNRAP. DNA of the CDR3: TGTGCTAGTGGTTTGCCCCCCAAAGATACGCAGTATTTT. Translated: CASGLPPKDTQYF.

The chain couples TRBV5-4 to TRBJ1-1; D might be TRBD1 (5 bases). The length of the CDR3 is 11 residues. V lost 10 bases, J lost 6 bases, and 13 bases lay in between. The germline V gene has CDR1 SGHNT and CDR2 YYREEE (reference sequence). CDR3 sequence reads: CAYHQGSEAFF. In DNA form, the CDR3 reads TGTGCCTATCATCAGGGTTCTGAAGCTTTCTTT.

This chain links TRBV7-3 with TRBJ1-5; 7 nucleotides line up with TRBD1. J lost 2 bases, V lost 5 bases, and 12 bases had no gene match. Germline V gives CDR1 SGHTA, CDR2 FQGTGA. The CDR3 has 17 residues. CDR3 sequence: CASSRQGKRERNQPQHF. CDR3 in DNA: TGTGCCAGCAGCCGACAGGGAAAAAGGGAACGCAATCAGCCCCAGCATTTT.

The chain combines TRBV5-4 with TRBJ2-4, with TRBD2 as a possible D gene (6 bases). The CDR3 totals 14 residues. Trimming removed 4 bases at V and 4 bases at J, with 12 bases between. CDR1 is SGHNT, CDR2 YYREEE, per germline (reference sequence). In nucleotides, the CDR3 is TGTGCCAGCAGCGAGTCCGGGACTAAAAACATTCAGTACTTC. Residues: CASSESGTKNIQYF.

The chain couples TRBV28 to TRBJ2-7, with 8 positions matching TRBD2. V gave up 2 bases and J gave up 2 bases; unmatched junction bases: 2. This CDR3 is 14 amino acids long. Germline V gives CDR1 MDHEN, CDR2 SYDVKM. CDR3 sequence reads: CASSLPGGPYEQYF. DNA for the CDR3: TGTGCCAGCAGTTTACCGGGGGGGCCCTACGAGCAGTACTTC.

The CDR3 is CASSPPGGATYEQYF. The CDR3 DNA follows: TGTGCCAGCAGTCCCCCAGGGGGCGCAACCTACGAGCAGTACTTC. V gene TRBV28 combines with J gene TRBJ2-7, with 8 bases identical to TRBD1. The CDR3 has 15 amino acids. Unmatched junction bases numbered 8, after V lost 5 bases and J lost 2 bases. Looked up from germline, CDR1 is MDHEN and CDR2 is SYDVKM.

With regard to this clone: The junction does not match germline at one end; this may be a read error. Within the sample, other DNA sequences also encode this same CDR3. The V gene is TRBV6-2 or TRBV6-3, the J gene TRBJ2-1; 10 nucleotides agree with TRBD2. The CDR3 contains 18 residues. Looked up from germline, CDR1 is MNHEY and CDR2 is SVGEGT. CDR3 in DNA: TGTGCCAGCAGCCCCCGCGGTAGCGGGGGGTTATCCTATAATGAGCAGTTCTTC. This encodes CASSPRGSGGLSYNEQFF.

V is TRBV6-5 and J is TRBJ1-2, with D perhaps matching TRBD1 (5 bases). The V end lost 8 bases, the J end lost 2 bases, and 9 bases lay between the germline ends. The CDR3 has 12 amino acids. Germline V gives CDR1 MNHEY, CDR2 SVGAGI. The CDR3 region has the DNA TGTGCCAGCCGACAGACGAACTATGGCTACACCTTC. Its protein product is CASRQTNYGYTF.

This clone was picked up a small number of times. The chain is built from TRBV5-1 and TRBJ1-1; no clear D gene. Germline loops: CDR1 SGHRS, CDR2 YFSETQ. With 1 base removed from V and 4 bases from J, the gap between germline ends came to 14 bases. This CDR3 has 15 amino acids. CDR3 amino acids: CASSLYLGTSTEAFF. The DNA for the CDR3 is TGCGCCAGCAGCTTGTATCTGGGCACTAGCACTGAAGCTTTCTTT.

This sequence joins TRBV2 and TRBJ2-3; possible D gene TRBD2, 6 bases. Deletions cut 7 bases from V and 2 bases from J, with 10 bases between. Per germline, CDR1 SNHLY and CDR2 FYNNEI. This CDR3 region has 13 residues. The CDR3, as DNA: TGTGCCAGCAACGGGGGTTTCACAGATACGCAGTATTTT. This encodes CASNGGFTDTQYF.

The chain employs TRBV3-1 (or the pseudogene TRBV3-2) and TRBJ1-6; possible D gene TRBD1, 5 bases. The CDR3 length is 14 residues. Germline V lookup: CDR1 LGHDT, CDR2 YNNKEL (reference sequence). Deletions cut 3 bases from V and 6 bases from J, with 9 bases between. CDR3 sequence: CASSQTEPNSPLHF. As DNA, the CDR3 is TGTGCCAGCAGCCAGACAGAGCCTAATTCACCCCTCCACTTT.

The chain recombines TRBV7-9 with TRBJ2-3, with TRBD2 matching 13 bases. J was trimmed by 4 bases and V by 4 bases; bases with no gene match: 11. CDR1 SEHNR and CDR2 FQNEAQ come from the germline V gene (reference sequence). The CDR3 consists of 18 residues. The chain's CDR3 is CASSYLPGLAGTADTQYF. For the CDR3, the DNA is TGTGCCAGCAGCTACCTCCCGGGACTAGCGGGGACCGCAGATACGCAGTATTTT. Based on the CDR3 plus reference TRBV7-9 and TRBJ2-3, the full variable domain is DTGVSQNPRHKITKRGQNVTFRCDPISEHNRLYWYRQTLGQGPEFLTYFQNEAQLEKSRLLSDRFSAERPKGSFSTLEIQRTEQGDSAMYLCASSYLPGLAGTADTQYFGPGTRLTVL.

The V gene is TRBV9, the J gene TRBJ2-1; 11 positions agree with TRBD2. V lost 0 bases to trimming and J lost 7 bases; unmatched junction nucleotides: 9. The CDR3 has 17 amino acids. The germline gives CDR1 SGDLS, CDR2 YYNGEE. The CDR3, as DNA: TGTGCCAGCAGCGTAGCCATTAGCGGGGGGGCCGATAATGAGCAGTTCTTC. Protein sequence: CASSVAISGGADNEQFF. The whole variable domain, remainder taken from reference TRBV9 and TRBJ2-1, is DSGVTQTPKHLITATGQRVTLRCSPRSGDLSVYWYQQSLDQGLQFLIQYYNGEERAKGNILERFSAQQFPDLHSELNLSSLELGDSALYFCASSVAISGGADNEQFFGPGTRLTVL.

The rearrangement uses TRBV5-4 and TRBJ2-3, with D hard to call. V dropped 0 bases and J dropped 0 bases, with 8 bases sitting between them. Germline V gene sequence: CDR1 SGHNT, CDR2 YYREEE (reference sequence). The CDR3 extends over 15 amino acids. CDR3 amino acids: CASSLAPRSTDTQYF. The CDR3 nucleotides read TGTGCCAGCAGCTTGGCCCCGCGGAGCACAGATACGCAGTATTTT. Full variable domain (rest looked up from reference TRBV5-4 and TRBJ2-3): ETGVTQSPTHLIKTRGQQVTLRCSSQSGHNTVSWYQQALGQGPQFIFQYYREEENGRGNFPPRFSGLQFPNYSSELNVNALELDDSALYLCASSLAPRSTDTQYFGPGTRLTVL.

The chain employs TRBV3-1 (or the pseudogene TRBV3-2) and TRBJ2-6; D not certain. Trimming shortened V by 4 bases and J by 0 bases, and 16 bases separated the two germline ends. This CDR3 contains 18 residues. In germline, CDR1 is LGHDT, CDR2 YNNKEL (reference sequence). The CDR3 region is CASSPQYASISGANVLTF. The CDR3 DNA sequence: TGTGCCAGCAGCCCGCAATACGCCTCTATCTCTGGGGCCAACGTCCTGACTTTC.

The CDR3 DNA is TGTGCCAGCAGTTACCATCCGACAGGGGTCGATGGCTACACCTTC. This codes for CASSYHPTGVDGYTF. This chain links TRBV6-6 with TRBJ1-2, with 8 bases that match TRBD1. The CDR3 totals 15 residues. V shed 2 bases and J 6 bases; nucleotides not matched to a gene: 8. Germline CDR1 and CDR2: MNHNY and SVGAGI (reference sequence).

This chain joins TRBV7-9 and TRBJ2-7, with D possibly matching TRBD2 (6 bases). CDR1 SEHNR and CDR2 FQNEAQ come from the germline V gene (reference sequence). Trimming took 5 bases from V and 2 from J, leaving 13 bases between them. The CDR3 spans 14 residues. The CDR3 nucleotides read TGTGCCAGCAGCCAGCCGGGAGCCGCCTACGAGCAGTACTTC. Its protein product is CASSQPGAAYEQYF.

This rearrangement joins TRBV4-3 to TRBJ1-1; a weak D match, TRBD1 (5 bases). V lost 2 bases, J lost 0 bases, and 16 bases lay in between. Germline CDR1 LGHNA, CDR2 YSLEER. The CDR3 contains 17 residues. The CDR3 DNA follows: TGCGCCAGCAGCCAAAAAAATGGGGCAGATCTGAACACTGAAGCTTTCTTT. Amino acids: CASSQKNGADLNTEAFF.

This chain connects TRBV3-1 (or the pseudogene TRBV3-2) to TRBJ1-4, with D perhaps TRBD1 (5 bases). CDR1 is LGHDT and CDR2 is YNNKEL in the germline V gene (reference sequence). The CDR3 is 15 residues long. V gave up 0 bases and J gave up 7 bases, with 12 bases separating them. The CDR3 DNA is TGTGCCAGCAGCCAAGATGGCAGCAGGGTTGAAAAACTGTTTTTT. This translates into CASSQDGSRVEKLFF.

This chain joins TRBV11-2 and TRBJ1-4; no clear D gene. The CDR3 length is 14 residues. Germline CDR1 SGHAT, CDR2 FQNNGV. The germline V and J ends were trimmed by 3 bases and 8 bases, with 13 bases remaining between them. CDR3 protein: CASSFVSGGEKLFF. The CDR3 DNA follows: TGTGCCAGCAGCTTCGTGTCAGGTGGCGAAAAACTGTTTTTT.

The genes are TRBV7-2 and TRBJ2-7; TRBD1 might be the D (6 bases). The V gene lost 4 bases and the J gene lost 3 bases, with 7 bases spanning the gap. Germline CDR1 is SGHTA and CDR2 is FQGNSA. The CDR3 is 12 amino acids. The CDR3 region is CASSSTGYEQYF. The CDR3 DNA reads TGTGCCAGCAGCTCGACAGGCTACGAGCAGTACTTC.

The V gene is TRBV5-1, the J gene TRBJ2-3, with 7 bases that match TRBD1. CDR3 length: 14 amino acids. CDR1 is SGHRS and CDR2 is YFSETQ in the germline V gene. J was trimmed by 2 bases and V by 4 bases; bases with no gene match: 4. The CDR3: CASSQGDLTDTQYF. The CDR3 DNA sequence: TGCGCCAGCAGCCAGGGGGACCTCACAGATACGCAGTATTTT. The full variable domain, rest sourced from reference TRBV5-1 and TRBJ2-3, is KAGVTQTPRYLIKTRGQQVTLSCSPISGHRSVSWYQQTPGQGLQFLFEYFSETQRNKGNFPGRFSGRQFSNSRSEMNVSTLELGDSALYLCASSQGDLTDTQYFGPGTRLTVL.

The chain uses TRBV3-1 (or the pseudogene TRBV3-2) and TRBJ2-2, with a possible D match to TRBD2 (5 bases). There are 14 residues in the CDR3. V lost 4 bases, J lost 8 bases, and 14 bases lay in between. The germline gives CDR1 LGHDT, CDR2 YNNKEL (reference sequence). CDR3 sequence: CASSLRTLTGELFF. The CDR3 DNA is TGTGCCAGCAGCCTCCGGACTTTGACGGGGGAGCTGTTTTTT.

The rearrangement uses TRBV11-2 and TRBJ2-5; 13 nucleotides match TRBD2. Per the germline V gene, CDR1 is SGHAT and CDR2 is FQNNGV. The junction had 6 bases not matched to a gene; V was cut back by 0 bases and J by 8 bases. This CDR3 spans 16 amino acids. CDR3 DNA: TGTGCCAGCAGCTTAGAACGGACTAGCGGGGGTCTAACCCAGTACTTC. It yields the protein CASSLERTSGGLTQYF.

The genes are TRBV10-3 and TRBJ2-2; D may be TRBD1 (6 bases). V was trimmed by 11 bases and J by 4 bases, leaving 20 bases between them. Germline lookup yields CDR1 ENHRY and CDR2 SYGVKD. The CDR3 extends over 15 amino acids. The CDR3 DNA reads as TGTGCCTCAACACAGGGAGTTAGGGGCACCGGGGAGCTGTTTTTT. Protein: CASTQGVRGTGELFF.

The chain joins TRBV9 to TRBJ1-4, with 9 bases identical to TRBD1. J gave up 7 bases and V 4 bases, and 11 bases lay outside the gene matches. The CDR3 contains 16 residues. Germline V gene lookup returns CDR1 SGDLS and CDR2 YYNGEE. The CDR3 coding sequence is TGTGCCAGCAGCCCGGCCGGGACAGGGTTCGGTGAAAAACTGTTTTTT. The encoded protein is CASSPAGTGFGEKLFF.

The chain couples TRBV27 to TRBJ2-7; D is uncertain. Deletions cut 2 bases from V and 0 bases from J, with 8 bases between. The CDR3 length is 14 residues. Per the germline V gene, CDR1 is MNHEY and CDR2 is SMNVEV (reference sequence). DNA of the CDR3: TGTGCCAGCAGTTTAACAGCCCTCTCCTACGAGCAGTACTTC. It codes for CASSLTALSYEQYF.

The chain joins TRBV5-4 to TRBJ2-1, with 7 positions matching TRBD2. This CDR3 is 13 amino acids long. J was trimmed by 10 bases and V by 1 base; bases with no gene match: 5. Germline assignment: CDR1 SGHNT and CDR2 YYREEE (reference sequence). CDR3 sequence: CASSLPSGPEQFF. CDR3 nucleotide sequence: TGTGCCAGCAGCTTGCCTAGCGGTCCCGAGCAGTTCTTC.